Presented here are 12 T cell receptor beta chains from one specimen sequenced in a study of T cells in Graves' hyperthyroidism and ophthalmopathy. The CDR3 regions of TCR beta were amplified from RNA transcripts. Initially, a first-round RT-PCR of the TCR CDR3 employed the HTBI primer set. TCRdb ran MiXCR on the multiplex PCR reads and lists one entry per CDR3 protein. The data contain around 450,000 distinct CDR3 sequences, 15% to 18% of them singletons. Sequenced: blood. The receptors were sampled from a woman younger than 35 with Graves' hyperthyroidism.

The chain is built from TRBV11-2 and TRBJ1-1; unclear D gene. Germline CDR1 SGHAT, CDR2 FQNNGV. The ends were cut back, 5 bases at V and 3 bases at J, with 7 bases in the middle. The CDR3 has 12 amino acids. CDR3 coding DNA: TGTGCCAGCAGCCCCACAGACACTGAAGCTTTCTTT. This encodes CASSPTDTEAFF.

This clonotype was picked up many times. The chain combines TRBV2 with TRBJ1-2; D is undetermined. The germline CDR1 and CDR2 sequences are SNHLY and FYNNEI. V lost 8 bases, J lost 3 bases, and 7 bases lay in between. This CDR3 is 11 amino acids long. The CDR3 loop reads CASRNHYGYTF. CDR3 DNA: TGTGCCAGCCGCAATCACTATGGCTACACCTTC. The variable domain in full, with the rest retrieved from reference TRBV2 and TRBJ1-2, is EPEVTQTPSHQVTQMGQEVILRCVPISNHLYFYWYRQILGQKVEFLVSFYNNEISEKSEIFDDQFSVERPDGSNFTLKIRSTKLEDSAMYFCASRNHYGYTFGSGTRLTVV.

This clonotype was seen repeatedly, ten times or more. The CDR3 nucleotides read TGTGCCAGCAGGAAGACGCCCTTGGGGACTGAAGCTTTCTTT. Translating it yields CASRKTPLGTEAFF. The gene calls are TRBV3-1 and TRBJ1-1; D uncertain. The germline CDR1 and CDR2 sequences are LGHDT and YNNKEL (reference sequence). This CDR3 comprises 14 residues. Between the trimmed V and J ends, which lost 6 bases and 5 bases, there was a span of 16 bases.

This clonotype appeared a few times. The V gene is TRBV5-8, the J gene TRBJ2-7; a weak D match, TRBD2 (7 bases). CDR3 length: 14 amino acids. Trimming left V 7 bases short and J 3 bases short, with 17 bases between. Germline V gene sequence: CDR1 SGHTS, CDR2 YDEGEE. For the CDR3, the DNA is TGTGCCAGCGGGGGGGGGCGGCAGTTCTACGAGCAGTACTTC. Translated, it gives CASGGGRQFYEQYF.

This clonotype was counted ten times or more. This rearrangement joins TRBV3-1 to TRBJ2-7; D unclear. Germline CDR1 and CDR2: LGHDT and YNNKEL (reference sequence). This CDR3 spans 13 amino acids. V shed 4 bases and J shed 3 bases, with 10 bases lying between them. The CDR3 coding sequence is TGTGCCAGCAGCCCCTTTAACGTCTACGAGCAGTACTTC. Translation gives CASSPFNVYEQYF.

The table lists this clonotype with many counts. This rearrangement joins TRBV19 to TRBJ1-1, with no clear D. The germline V gene encodes CDR1 LNHDA and CDR2 SQIVND (reference sequence). The V and J ends lost 5 bases and 2 bases respectively, with 12 bases between them. This CDR3 comprises 14 residues. In nucleotides, the CDR3 is TGTGCCAGTAGTCGTTTCTCCCGAAACACTGAAGCTTTCTTT. Encoded protein: CASSRFSRNTEAFF.

The V call is TRBV27, the J call TRBJ1-1, with TRBD1 matching 10 bases. The germline gives CDR1 MNHEY, CDR2 SMNVEV (reference sequence). V was pared by 10 bases and J by 1 base, with 6 bases of the junction left unmatched. The CDR3 has 14 residues. Here the CDR3 DNA reads TGTGCCACCAAAAGGACAGGGGGGAACACTGAAGCTTTCTTT. Translating it yields CATKRTGGNTEAFF.

V usage is TRBV6-4 and J usage is TRBJ2-5; either TRBD1 or TRBD2 may supply D (5 bases each). The CDR3 sequence is 16 residues long. Germline V gene sequence: CDR1 MRHNA, CDR2 SNTAGT. Trimming took off 11 bases at V and 5 bases at J, with 27 bases between the two ends. CDR3 bases: TGTGCCGGTGGGACGACGATAACCCAATTCCGGGAGACCCAGTACTTC. It translates to CAGGTTITQFRETQYF.

The chain carries TRBV6-1 and TRBJ2-1; 8 bases map to TRBD1. Germline lookup yields CDR1 MNHNS and CDR2 SASEGT. The CDR3 is made up of 15 amino acids. Trimming cost V 2 bases and J 8 bases; bases outside gene matches: 8. Written as DNA, the CDR3 is TGTGCCAGCAGTGAAAGGAGACAGGGGACGGATGAGCAGTTCTTC. Translating it yields CASSERRQGTDEQFF.

This clonotype was seen ten or more times. The chain carries TRBV20-1 and TRBJ1-4; D not resolved. V lost 6 bases, J lost 0 bases, and 11 bases lay in between. Germline loops: CDR1 DFQATT, CDR2 SNEGSKA (reference sequence). There are 14 residues in the CDR3. This CDR3 is CSAEDGATNEKLFF. The CDR3 coding sequence is TGCAGTGCCGAGGACGGTGCAACTAATGAAAAACTGTTTTTT.

This clonotype has ten or more counts. This chain connects TRBV20-1 to TRBJ2-7, with a weak D call TRBD2 (5 bases). The germline CDR1 and CDR2 sequences are DFQATT and SNEGSKA (reference sequence). The CDR3 extends over 15 amino acids. V lost 4 bases and J lost 0, with 16 bases in between. The CDR3 loop is CSATRAADRSYEQYF. CDR3 in DNA: TGCAGTGCTACCCGAGCGGCGGATCGCTCCTACGAGCAGTACTTC.

This clonotype was seen only a few times. J is TRBJ1-5 and V is TRBV20-1; D gene unclear. Germline V gene data show CDR1 as DFQATT and CDR2 as SNEGSKA (reference sequence). The CDR3 extends over 13 amino acids. V was pared by 1 base and J by 3 bases, with 7 bases between. The CDR3, as DNA: TGCAGTGCTAGAGGGGATCCCAATCAGCCCCAGCATTTT. As protein: CSARGDPNQPQHF.